Described below is a single TCR beta chain sequence and its context. What it binds is unknown. The data were obtained in a study of T cell responses to AZD1222 COVID-19 vaccine. Study in general: Pooled together were second doses at about 4 or about 12 weeks. Study observations and caveats: Along spike, vaccine-associated CD4 TCRs were found throughout, with dominance at 160-218 and 743-854. The donor cohort was predominantly white British with a female majority, and clonal diversity may have been underestimated.

TCRdb's copy holds only in-frame clones and misses some; the assay was immunoSEQ multiplex PCR. The data contain some 120,000 clones, approximately 88% of them singletons. The TCR comes from an adult in good health. The sample in question was peripheral blood, obtained on day 0 of AZD1222 vaccination.

The CDR3 DNA is TGTGCCAGCTCACCGGGACTTTCAAACACAGATACGCAGTATTTT. Protein sequence: CASSPGLSNTDTQYF. This chain joins TRBV18 and TRBJ2-3, with TRBD2 as a possible D gene (6 bases). The CDR3 has 15 amino acids. Between the trimmed V and J ends, which lost 3 bases and 2 bases, there was a span of 12 bases. From germline, CDR1 is KGHSH and CDR2 LQKENI.